This is a list of T cell receptor beta chains from one sample in a study of cytomegalovirus exposure and HLA in healthy donors. Profiling relied on immunoSEQ multiplex PCR, and the TCRdb table lists in-frame clones only, not all of them. The sample carries about 250,000 clones, roughly 85% recorded once. The specimen sequenced was PBMCs. These TCRs come from a girl under 10 years old in good health and CMV-seronegative. Each CDR3 is given with its conserved first and last residue. The order of the fields is J gene, V gene, clone size, D gene, CDR3 protein, CDR3 DNA. A D gene is named only where the DNA matches it firmly. Clone size appears in some rows only: once, few, many, or a class for an expanded clone.

TRBJ2-1	TRBV29-1	few	TRBD2	CSVSGRGREQFF	TGCAGCGTGAGCGGGAGAGGACGTGAGCAGTTCTTC
TRBJ1-2	TRBV19	.	.	CASSIDWRDGDGYTF	TGTGCCAGTAGTATAGATTGGAGGGACGGGGATGGCTACACCTTC
TRBJ2-3	TRBV7-9	.	.	CASSLTGQKDTQYF	TGTGCCAGCAGCCTAACTGGACAGAAAGATACGCAGTATTTT
TRBJ2-2	TRBV6-5	.	.	CASSSLARNTGELFF	TGTGCCAGCAGTTCCCTAGCGAGGAACACCGGGGAGCTGTTTTTT
TRBJ1-5	TRBV19	few	.	CASTIAGYSNQPQHF	TGTGCCAGTACCATCGCGGGGTATAGCAATCAGCCCCAGCATTTT
TRBJ1-4	TRBV5-4	.	TRBD1	CASSLYRDRGTSNEKLFF	TGTGCCAGCAGCTTGTACCGGGACAGGGGAACAAGTAATGAAAAACTGTTTTTT
TRBJ2-7	TRBV2	.	TRBD2	CASSGDYSYEQYF	TGTGCCAGCAGTGGGGACTATTCCTACGAGCAGTACTTC
TRBJ1-5	TRBV2	few	.	CASTQGTLQPQHF	TGTGCCTCCACACAGGGTACCTTACAGCCCCAGCATTTT
TRBJ1-1	TRBV10-1	.	TRBD1	CASRSGQAYTEAFF	TGCGCCAGCAGAAGTGGACAGGCCTACACTGAAGCTTTCTTT
TRBJ2-7	TRBV30	.	.	CAWSTGRGLEQYF	TGTGCCTGGAGTACAGGGAGGGGTCTCGAGCAGTACTTC
TRBJ2-7	TRBV4-1	.	TRBD2	CASSQAGLEGSYEQYF	TGCGCCAGCAGCCAAGCGGGACTAGAAGGGTCCTACGAGCAGTACTTC
TRBJ2-1	TRBV6-1	.	TRBD2	CASRLTSGRRNEQFF	TGTGCCAGCCGGTTGACTAGCGGGAGAAGGAATGAGCAGTTCTTC
TRBJ1-5	TRBV28	.	.	CASRVGLSAGVLSNQPQHF	TGTGCCAGCCGGGTTGGGTTGAGCGCCGGGGTACTTAGCAATCAGCCCCAGCATTTT
TRBJ2-3	TRBV27	.	TRBD2	CASSFRLAGPLSTDTQYF	TGTGCCAGCAGTTTCCGGCTAGCGGGGCCCCTTAGCACAGATACGCAGTATTTT
TRBJ1-2	TRBV11-2	once	.	CASSGEGVYGYTF	TGTGCCAGCAGCGGGGAGGGCGTCTATGGCTACACCTTC
TRBJ2-7	TRBV27	few	.	CASSFGETYEQYF	TGTGCCAGCAGTTTCGGGGAGACCTACGAGCAGTACTTC
TRBJ2-7	TRBV14	.	.	CASSQVDEQYF	TGTGCCAGCAGCCAAGTAGACGAGCAGTACTTC
TRBJ2-7	TRBV5-1	.	.	CASSLNTYEQYF	TGCGCCAGCAGCTTGAATACCTACGAGCAGTACTTC
TRBJ2-1	TRBV6-1	once	TRBD2	CASRTGGPSDEQFF	TGTGCCAGCAGGACGGGGGGGCCATCCGATGAGCAGTTCTTC
TRBJ2-1	TRBV5-1	.	TRBD2	CASSSPPGLAGEGYNEQFF	TGCGCCAGCAGTTCCCCCCCGGGACTAGCGGGGGAGGGGTACAATGAGCAGTTCTTC